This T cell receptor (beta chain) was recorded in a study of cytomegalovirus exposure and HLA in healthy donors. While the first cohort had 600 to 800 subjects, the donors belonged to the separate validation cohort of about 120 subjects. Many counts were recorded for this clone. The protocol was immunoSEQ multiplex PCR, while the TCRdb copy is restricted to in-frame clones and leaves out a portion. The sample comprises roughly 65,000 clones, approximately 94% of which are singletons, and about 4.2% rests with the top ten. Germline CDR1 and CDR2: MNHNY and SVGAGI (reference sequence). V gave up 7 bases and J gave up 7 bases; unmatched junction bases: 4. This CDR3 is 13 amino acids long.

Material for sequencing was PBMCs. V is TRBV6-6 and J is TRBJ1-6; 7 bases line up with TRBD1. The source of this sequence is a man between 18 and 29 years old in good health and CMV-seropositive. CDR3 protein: CASNDRENSPLHF. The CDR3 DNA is TGTGCCAGCAACGACAGGGAGAATTCACCCCTCCACTTT.